A single sample gave rise to the 5 T cell receptor beta chains below, sequenced in a study of cytomegalovirus exposure and HLA in healthy donors. The study ran its PCR with 60 Vbeta and 13 Jbeta primers. Sequencing used immunoSEQ multiplex PCR; TCRdb keeps in-frame clones, though not all of them. The table lists about 150,000 clones, 65% to 80% of them singletons, with around 4.1% in the top ten. Sequenced sample: PBMCs. The receptors here all came from a woman aged 40 to 49 in good health and CMV-seronegative.

The rearrangement links TRBV28 to TRBJ2-7; TRBD1 aligns across 10 bases. With V trimmed by 7 bases and J by 1 base, 16 bases remained unmatched. This CDR3 comprises 18 residues. The germline CDR1 and CDR2 sequences are MDHEN and SYDVKM. The CDR3: CASTPAWFLGQGSYEQYF. The CDR3, as DNA: TGTGCCAGCACCCCCGCTTGGTTTTTGGGACAGGGGTCCTACGAGCAGTACTTC.

The table lists this clone with a few counts. The V gene is TRBV5-4, the J gene TRBJ2-7; the match to TRBD2 covers 12 bases. The CDR3 runs to 17 residues. V trimming: 4 bases; J trimming: 2 bases; junction bases outside the gene matches: 10. CDR1 is SGHNT and CDR2 is YYREEE in the germline V gene (reference sequence). The CDR3 DNA reads as TGTGCCAGCAGCCGGCTAGCGGGAGGGCCTAGGACCTACGAGCAGTACTTC. This gives the protein CASSRLAGGPRTYEQYF.

The chain has TRBV5-4 and TRBJ2-4, with D possibly being TRBD1 (6 bases). CDR3 length: 15 residues. V dropped 0 bases and J dropped 9 bases, with 16 bases sitting between them. Germline CDR1 reads SGHNT; CDR2 reads YYREEE (reference sequence). Written as DNA, the CDR3 is TGTGCCAGCAGCTTGGAAGGAACCAGAGGGGGCATTCAGTACTTC. This codes for CASSLEGTRGGIQYF.

The gene calls are TRBV2 and TRBJ2-7; possible D gene TRBD1, 6 bases. The germline V gene encodes CDR1 SNHLY and CDR2 FYNNEI. V was clipped by 4 bases and J by 5 bases, with 15 bases between them. The CDR3 consists of 14 residues. The CDR3: CASSGPRQDNEQYF. CDR3 coding DNA: TGTGCCAGCAGTGGCCCTCGACAGGATAACGAGCAGTACTTC.

The genes are TRBV28 and TRBJ2-7; TRBD1 aligns across 12 bases. The CDR3 runs 14 residues. The germline V gene encodes CDR1 MDHEN and CDR2 SYDVKM. V lost 8 bases, J lost 7 bases, and 9 bases stayed unmatched. The CDR3 DNA sequence: TGTGCCAGCTTTCCGGGACAGGGGGCGGGGGAGCAGTACTTC. Protein: CASFPGQGAGEQYF.